Listed here are 5 T cell receptor beta chains from one sample, sequenced in a study of blood T cells in healthy people across ages. The use of a sample-barcoded 5' primer and a J-beta primer mix characterized a second PCR of roughly 6 to 11 cycles. One entry per CDR3 protein results from TCRdb running MiXCR on the 5' RACE reads. Of 600,000 to 850,000 distinct CDR3 sequences listed, around 40% are singletons. The source material was blood. These receptors all stem from a woman between 55 and 75 years old in good health.

The chain joins TRBV20-1 to TRBJ1-1; D may be TRBD1 (6 bases). V lost 6 bases, J lost 8 bases, and 10 bases lay in between. CDR1 DFQATT and CDR2 SNEGSKA come from the germline V gene (reference sequence). The CDR3 is 10 residues long. CDR3 amino acids: CSANQGEAFF. The CDR3 bases are TGCAGTGCCAATCAGGGGGAAGCTTTCTTT.

The genes are TRBV6-1 and TRBJ1-1; D gene ambiguous. The CDR3 sequence is 12 residues long. V lost 1 base and J lost 10, with 10 bases in between. Germline CDR1 and CDR2: MNHNS and SASEGT. CDR3 loop: CASSEEVVGAFF. CDR3 coding DNA: TGTGCCAGCAGTGAAGAGGTGGTAGGAGCTTTCTTT.

This clonotype was observed many times. This chain links TRBV20-1 with TRBJ2-5; 8 nucleotides agree with TRBD1. CDR3 length: 15 residues. Trimming removed 0 bases from V and 4 bases from J; junction bases left unmatched: 7. Germline loops: CDR1 DFQATT, CDR2 SNEGSKA (reference sequence). The CDR3: CSARDPGTGGETQYF. The CDR3 DNA is TGCAGTGCTAGAGACCCCGGGACAGGCGGAGAGACCCAGTACTTC.

This clonotype was seen only a few times. The CDR3 DNA follows: TGCAGTGCTAGAGCCTTTGGACAGGGCGCCGAGCAGTACTTC. Translation: CSARAFGQGAEQYF. The V call is TRBV20-1, the J call TRBJ2-7, with 8 bases lining up with TRBD1. Germline CDR1 reads DFQATT; CDR2 reads SNEGSKA (reference sequence). V lost 1 base, J lost 6 bases, and 8 bases stayed unmatched. The CDR3 is 14 residues long.

The rearrangement uses TRBV6-6 and TRBJ2-5, with D hard to call. Deletions cut 6 bases from V and 11 bases from J, with 16 bases between. The CDR3 is 12 amino acids. Germline-derived CDR1 and CDR2 are MNHNY and SVGAGI (reference sequence). DNA for the CDR3: TGTGCCAGCAGGCTAGGTTCGCGTGAGCAGTACTTC. Translated: CASRLGSREQYF.